This record concerns one TCR beta chain sequence. This entry belongs to a study of shared clonotypes between healthy human individuals. The data were produced by immunoSEQ multiplex PCR, yet TCRdb's version contains in-frame clones alone and is incomplete. Among 640,000 or so clones, approximately 79% were seen once, and the ten largest hold approximately 1.8%. The V segment lost 5 bases and the J segment 8 bases; nucleotides outside the gene matches: 11. CDR1 is SGHAT, CDR2 FQNNGV, per germline. The CDR3 sequence is 15 residues long. The chain couples TRBV11-2 to TRBJ1-1, with TRBD1 identical over 10 bases. This receptor was identified in a woman in her 30s in good health. Sequencing was done on a sample of memory CD4+ T cells sorted from blood. Described subset: CD45RA-negative fraction. This CDR3 reads CASSQGQGRVVEAFF. CDR3 nucleotide sequence: TGTGCCAGCAGCCAGGGACAGGGGAGAGTGGTCGAAGCTTTCTTT.